The rows below give T cell receptor beta chains drawn from one sample of a study of blood T cell repertoires in COVID-19. Generated by immunoSEQ multiplex PCR, the TCRdb table keeps only in-frame clones and is missing some. The repertoire holds nearly 80,000 clones, with around 84% as singletons. Sequenced material: peripheral blood. The receptor source for this set is a woman in her 70s with acute or convalescent COVID-19. CDR3s include the opening cysteine and the closing phenylalanine or tryptophan. Each record gives: CDR3 protein, CDR3 DNA, clone size, J gene, D gene, V gene. D genes are given only for firm matches. Not all rows give a size; the values are once, few, many and, for expanded clones, a class.

CASRPGQGFTDTQYF,TGCGCCAGCAGACCTGGACAGGGATTCACAGATACGCAGTATTTT,-,TRBJ2-3,TRBD1,TRBV5-1
CASKNPGQGLPQHF,TGTGCCAGCAAAAACCCGGGACAGGGTTTGCCCCAGCATTTT,-,TRBJ1-5,TRBD1,TRBV28
CASSPRSGGQGAKQYF,TGTGCCAGCAGCCCAAGATCGGGAGGCCAAGGTGCGAAGCAGTACTTC,few,TRBJ2-7,TRBD2,TRBV7-9
CASSELAGGWRTGELFF,TGTGCCAGCAGTGAACTAGCGGGAGGGTGGAGAACCGGGGAGCTGTTTTTT,-,TRBJ2-2,TRBD2,TRBV6-1
CASRETEGSYEQYF,TGTGCCAGCAGGGAGACGGAAGGAAGCTACGAGCAGTACTTC,-,TRBJ2-7,-,TRBV2
CASSGTGSGAFF,TGTGCCAGCAGCGGGACAGGGTCGGGGGCTTTCTTT,medium-sized,TRBJ1-1,TRBD1,TRBV7-8
CASSTRYFTDTQYF,TGTGCCAGTAGTACTAGATACTTCACAGATACGCAGTATTTT,-,TRBJ2-3,-,TRBV19
CATWDRGQGGYTF,TGTGCCACTTGGGACAGGGGGCAGGGTGGCTACACCTTC,-,TRBJ1-2,TRBD1,TRBV24-1
CAFSLGEGDHNEQFF,TGTGCCTTTTCCCTGGGGGAGGGGGACCACAATGAGCAGTTCTTC,once,TRBJ2-1,-,TRBV30
CATSTAGGPYEQYF,TGTGCCACCTCCACCGCGGGAGGGCCCTACGAGCAGTACTTC,-,TRBJ2-7,TRBD2,TRBV7-2
CAWSVLLFQETQYF,TGTGCCTGGAGTGTACTACTCTTCCAAGAGACCCAGTACTTC,-,TRBJ2-5,-,TRBV30
CATLIGRAWETQYF,TGTGCCACCCTGATCGGGAGGGCCTGGGAGACCCAGTACTTC,-,TRBJ2-5,TRBD2,TRBV6-5
CASSYGDSRNYGYTF,TGTGCCAGCAGTTACGGGGACAGTCGAAACTATGGCTACACCTTC,-,TRBJ1-2,TRBD1,TRBV6-6